This T cell receptor (beta chain) was recovered during a study of graft-versus-host responses after intestinal transplantation. Study context: All of the recipients had induction that used anti-thymocyte globulin, then tacrolimus and steroids for approximately 3 years. Study findings and constraints: Early after transplant, HvG clones declined as circulating GvH clones peaked. Recipient bone marrow held GvH clones, some seen earlier in ileum or blood.

The protocol was immunoSEQ multiplex PCR, while the TCRdb copy is restricted to in-frame clones and leaves out a portion. Among roughly 110,000 clones, 93% were seen once, and the ten largest hold 1.2%. For this clone: Its antigen is unknown.

Germline assignment: CDR1 SNHLY and CDR2 FYNNEI. CDR3 size: 16 residues. Trimming stripped 5 bases from V and 4 bases from J, with 18 bases between. V gene TRBV2 combines with J gene TRBJ2-1, with TRBD1 as a possible D gene (5 bases). Sequenced here: unstimulated CD8+ T cells sorted from spleen or lymph node cells, sampled before transplant. This TCR was sampled from a human donor who was the organ donor for an intestinal transplant. CDR3 nucleotides: TGTGCCAGCAGTCGGATAGGGGCTATGACTTACAATGAGCAGTTCTTC. Residues: CASSRIGAMTYNEQFF.